The clone carrying this T cell receptor (beta chain) occurred a few times. The antigen remains undetermined. The CDR3 contains 15 residues. Germline-derived CDR1 and CDR2 are MDHEN and SYDVKM. J gave up 8 bases and V 4 bases, and 13 bases lay outside the gene matches. These data originate in a study of T cell responses to AZD1222 COVID-19 vaccine. Study summary: Second-dose intervals near 4 or 12 weeks were combined.

Study conclusions and caveats: Spike-specific TCR breadth and depth grew following two AZD1222 doses. The reported proportion of spike-specific TCRs targeting unmutated variant regions was nearly half. Most donors were white British, females outnumbered males, and clonal diversity was possibly underestimated.

This table comes from immunoSEQ multiplex PCR, and its TCRdb copy is limited to in-frame clones, with some not included. The sample lists about 85,000 clones; around 85% were seen once. Source: peripheral blood, taken on day 0 of AZD1222 vaccination. This receptor was obtained from an adult in good health. The J gene is TRBJ1-2, the V gene TRBV28, with TRBD1 matching over 7 bases. CDR3 nucleotide sequence: TGTGCCAGCAGTTCCCCCAAAGGGGGCGTTAGGGGCTACACCTTC. This sequence encodes CASSSPKGGVRGYTF.